Below, 4 T cell receptor beta chains from the same sample are listed, as sequenced in a study of T cells in Graves' hyperthyroidism and ophthalmopathy. Authors of the study amplified TCR beta CDR3 regions from RNA transcripts. HTBI primers were employed in a first-round RT-PCR of the TCR CDR3. In TCRdb, the multiplex PCR reads were re-called with MiXCR into one record per CDR3 protein. The top ten clones hold 15% to 20% of a sample with hundreds of thousands of distinct CDR3 sequences, 15% to 20% of them seen once. The source material was blood. The receptors come from a woman younger than 30 with Graves' hyperthyroidism.

This clonotype was observed at least ten times. The chain employs TRBV30 and TRBJ1-3, with 9 bases fitting TRBD1. Germline V gives CDR1 GTSNPN, CDR2 SVGIG (reference sequence). The CDR3 loop spans 15 amino acids. V was pared by 8 bases and J by 1 base, with 9 bases of the junction left unmatched. CDR3 in DNA: TGTGCCGTACCGGGACAGGGCTCTTCTGGAAACACCATATATTTT. Encoded protein: CAVPGQGSSGNTIYF.

This clonotype was seen ten or more times. The chain recombines TRBV3-1 with TRBJ1-2; the D is unclear. CDR1 is LGHDT, CDR2 YNNKEL, per germline (reference sequence). The CDR3 contains 13 residues. V dropped 4 bases and J dropped 2 bases, with 8 bases sitting between them. Here the CDR3 reads CASSLQENYGYTF. CDR3 nucleotide sequence: TGTGCCAGCAGCCTTCAGGAGAACTATGGCTACACCTTC.

As concerns this clonotype: One base away lies a much larger clone, so this may be a sequencing read error. The genes are TRBV11-1 and TRBJ2-2, with no clear D. The germline CDR1 and CDR2 sequences are SGHAT and FQDESV (reference sequence). The CDR3 runs to 15 residues. V lost 3 bases to trimming and J lost 9 bases, with 17 bases between them. The CDR3 region is CASSFSGGWTRELFF. The DNA for the CDR3 is TGTGCCAGCAGCTTTTCGGGCGGATGGACCCGGGAGCTGTTTTTT.

This clonotype occurred many times. The V call is TRBV4-3, the J call TRBJ2-3, with 9 bases aligning to TRBD2. V was clipped by 1 base and J by 4 bases; unmatched bases: 0. Germline CDR1 is LGHNA and CDR2 is YSLEER. CDR3 size: 14 residues. The CDR3 spells CASSQGGGADTQYF. The CDR3 nucleotides read TGCGCCAGCAGCCAAGGCGGGGGGGCAGATACGCAGTATTTT.